This is a list of T cell receptor beta chains from one sample in a study of naive and memory T cell subsets. TCRdb re-analysed the 5' RACE reads in MiXCR, keeping a single row per CDR3 protein. The sample contains more than 45,000 distinct CDR3 sequences, roughly 6.7% of which appear only once. Receptors were obtained from a male donor in good health. Both conserved end residues are part of each CDR3. A D gene is named only where the DNA matches it firmly. The size entry is marked missing in some rows and otherwise reads once, few, many or a size class.

J gene,CDR3 length,D gene,clone size,V gene,CDR3 DNA,CDR3 protein
TRBJ2-7,19,.,.,TRBV5-4,TGTGCCAGCCTTTTGGACGCGGCTAGGGTATTAGACAGGAGCTACGAGCAGTACTTC,CASLLDAARVLDRSYEQYF
TRBJ1-1,15,.,many,TRBV6-1,TGTGCCAGCGGCCAGGAACAGGGCTTGAACACTGAAGCTTTCTTT,CASGQEQGLNTEAFF
TRBJ2-7,15,.,.,TRBV27,TGTGCCAGCAGTCCACCCGGGGCAGGGACCTACGAGCAGTACTTC,CASSPPGAGTYEQYF
TRBJ2-1,13,.,.,TRBV11-2,TGTGCCAGCAGGCAAAGCTCCTACAATGAGCAGTTCTTC,CASRQSSYNEQFF
TRBJ2-2,16,.,few,TRBV9,TGTGCCAGCAGCGTAGGGCTCAACCCGAACACCGGGGAGCTGTTTTTT,CASSVGLNPNTGELFF
TRBJ1-5,14,.,.,TRBV6-6,TGTGCCAGCAGCTCGACAGGAGACAATCAGCCCCAGCATTTT,CASSSTGDNQPQHF
TRBJ1-2,14,TRBD1,few,TRBV12-5,TGTGCTAGTGGTTTCTCAGGGGGGAACTATGGCTACACCTTC,CASGFSGGNYGYTF
TRBJ2-1,15,.,few,TRBV5-4,TGTGCCAGCAGCTCCGGCCAGGGAGTCAACAATGAGCAGTTCTTC,CASSSGQGVNNEQFF
TRBJ1-1,15,TRBD1,many,TRBV27,TGTGCCAGCAGTTTGGCCGGGACAGGGGACACTGAAGCTTTCTTT,CASSLAGTGDTEAFF
TRBJ2-1,15,TRBD2,few,TRBV11-2,TGTGCCAGCAGTTACGGACTAGCGGAGGCTAATGAGCAGTTCTTC,CASSYGLAEANEQFF
TRBJ2-6,17,TRBD1,many,TRBV6-5,TGTGCCAGCAAATTGACAGGGTTAGGGAGTGGGGCCAACGTCCTGACTTTC,CASKLTGLGSGANVLTF
TRBJ1-5,14,.,.,TRBV6-1,TGTGCCAGCAGTGGGAACAGGGCCAATCAGCCCCAGCATTTT,CASSGNRANQPQHF
TRBJ2-2,16,.,.,TRBV5-1,TGCGCCAGCAGCTTGGTATTCACGACGGACACCGGGGAGCTGTTTTTT,CASSLVFTTDTGELFF
TRBJ2-7,14,TRBD2,many,TRBV5-1,TGCGCCAGCAGCTTGGGACTAGCTTTCGACGAGCAGTACTTC,CASSLGLAFDEQYF
TRBJ2-1,16,.,.,TRBV2,TGTGCCAGCACAATAGGACCCGGGACTCCGAACAATGAGCAGTTCTTC,CASTIGPGTPNNEQFF
TRBJ1-1,12,.,few,TRBV6-6,TGTGCCAGCAGTTCGGACCCAAAGGGGGCTTTCTTT,CASSSDPKGAFF
TRBJ2-7,14,TRBD1,many,TRBV11-2,TGTGCCAGCAGCTTATCCGCAGGGGGCTACGAGCAGTACTTC,CASSLSAGGYEQYF
TRBJ2-1,18,TRBD2,many,TRBV7-2,TGTGCCAGCAGCCCACGAGGCCGGGGACTAGCGGGAGACTATGAGCAGTTCTTC,CASSPRGRGLAGDYEQFF
TRBJ2-5,18,.,.,TRBV5-6,TGTGCCAGCAGCTTGGGGTCCGGGACATTGGGTAATAAAGAGACCCAGTACTTC,CASSLGSGTLGNKETQYF
TRBJ2-1,13,TRBD2,.,TRBV20-1,TGCAGTGGTAGCGGGGGGTCCTACAATGAGCAGTTCTTC,CSGSGGSYNEQFF
TRBJ1-2,12,.,.,TRBV7-9,TGTGCCAGCAGCTCCGGTAGCTATGGCTACACCTTC,CASSSGSYGYTF
TRBJ2-5,13,.,many,TRBV11-1,TGTGCCAGCAGCTTAGGGCTCCAAGAGACCCAGTACTTC,CASSLGLQETQYF
TRBJ2-5,13,.,few,TRBV2,TGTGCCAGCAGCTCAGGGTTGGCGGAGACCCAGTACTTC,CASSSGLAETQYF
TRBJ2-6,16,.,.,TRBV7-9,TGTGCCAGCAGCGGGCGGTGGGGGTCCGGGGCCAACGTCCTGACTTTC,CASSGRWGSGANVLTF
TRBJ2-5,14,.,many,TRBV20-1,TGCAGTGCTACTTCTGCGGGGAACCAAGAGACCCAGTACTTC,CSATSAGNQETQYF
TRBJ2-5,13,.,few,TRBV6-5,TGTGCCAGCAATCCCGGGGCGGGCGAGACCCAGTACTTC,CASNPGAGETQYF
TRBJ2-5,16,.,.,TRBV3-1,TGTGCCAGCAGCCAACTTACAGGGTTCCAGGGGGAGACCCAGTACTTC,CASSQLTGFQGETQYF
TRBJ2-7,15,TRBD1,many,TRBV9,TGTGCCAGCAGCGAGCAACCCGGGACAGCCTACGAGCAGTACTTC,CASSEQPGTAYEQYF
TRBJ1-1,13,.,many,TRBV20-1,TGCAGTGCTAGAGTTGCGGGGAACACTGAAGCTTTCTTT,CSARVAGNTEAFF
TRBJ2-3,15,.,.,TRBV5-1,TGCGCCAGCAGCTTATCCAGGGGCAGCACAGATACGCAGTATTTT,CASSLSRGSTDTQYF
TRBJ1-5,18,.,many,TRBV5-1,TGCGCCACCTCCACTCTGGGAGGGGATCGGGATCTGGGGCAGCCCCAGCATTTT,CATSTLGGDRDLGQPQHF
TRBJ2-2,15,TRBD1,few,TRBV2,TGTGCCAGCAGTCTACAGGGGACGAACACCGGGGAGCTGTTTTTT,CASSLQGTNTGELFF
TRBJ1-1,11,TRBD1,few,TRBV6-6,TGTGCCAGCAGTGGACAGGGAGGGGCTTTCTTT,CASSGQGGAFF
TRBJ2-3,20,TRBD2,.,TRBV20-1,TGCAGTGCCCAGGATCCCGGGACTAGCGGGAGCGGTCTCAGCACAGATACGCAGTATTTT,CSAQDPGTSGSGLSTDTQYF
TRBJ1-5,17,.,.,TRBV19,TGTGCCAGTAGACCAAGAACCCAGGGGCCCCCCAATCAGCCCCAGCATTTT,CASRPRTQGPPNQPQHF
TRBJ2-2,16,TRBD1,.,TRBV6-5,TGTGCCAGCAGTTACTCAAGGGACAGGGTATTCCGGGAGCTGTTTTTT,CASSYSRDRVFRELFF
TRBJ2-3,16,.,many,TRBV2,TGTGCCAGCAGTGAAGGGGCTAGCGTTAGCACAGATACGCAGTATTTT,CASSEGASVSTDTQYF
TRBJ1-1,14,.,many,TRBV29-1,TGCAGCGTTGAAGATTTCGAGGGGAACACTGAAGCTTTCTTT,CSVEDFEGNTEAFF
TRBJ1-1,14,.,.,TRBV19,TGTGCCAGTAGTCAAGACGGTATGAGCGCTGAAGCTTTCTTT,CASSQDGMSAEAFF
TRBJ1-5,14,.,few,TRBV6-5,TGTGCCAGCAGTAGGGTATTGGGCAATCAGCCCCAGCATTTT,CASSRVLGNQPQHF
TRBJ2-7,15,.,.,TRBV6-5,TGTGCCAGCAGTGCCGGACAGGGCGGGGGTTACGAGCAGTACTTC,CASSAGQGGGYEQYF
TRBJ1-1,15,.,.,TRBV7-9,TGTGCCAGCAGCTTACCCGGGGCTCCGGACACTGAAGCTTTCTTT,CASSLPGAPDTEAFF
TRBJ1-5,14,TRBD1,few,TRBV12-3/TRBV12-4,TGTGCCAGCAGCCCCCCGGGACAGGCTCAGCCCCAGCATTTT,CASSPPGQAQPQHF
TRBJ2-3,16,.,many,TRBV18,TGTGCCAGCTCACCGACGGGACTTATCACGTCAGATACGCAGTATTTT,CASSPTGLITSDTQYF
TRBJ2-1,15,.,many,TRBV7-9,TGTGCCAGCACCACCCCACCCGGGTCCTACAATGAGCAGTTCTTC,CASTTPPGSYNEQFF
TRBJ2-7,15,.,.,TRBV4-1,TGCGCCAGCAGCCAAAAATGGGCCGAGGGTTACGAGCAGTACTTC,CASSQKWAEGYEQYF
TRBJ1-1,15,TRBD1,few,TRBV6-5,TGTGCCAGCAGTCGACAGGGTGGAGGGGCCACTGAAGCTTTCTTT,CASSRQGGGATEAFF
TRBJ2-6,19,TRBD1,.,TRBV6-5,TGTGCCAGCAGGCTAACCTGGACAGGGGGGAACTCTGGGGCCAACGTCCTGACTTTC,CASRLTWTGGNSGANVLTF
TRBJ2-7,13,.,few,TRBV7-8,TGTGCCAGCAGCTTAACGGGATTGTTCGAGCAGTACTTC,CASSLTGLFEQYF
TRBJ1-4,17,TRBD1,few,TRBV13,TGTGCCAGCAGCGGCCGGGACAGGGCCCCAACTAATGAAAAACTGTTTTTT,CASSGRDRAPTNEKLFF
TRBJ2-7,13,.,.,TRBV5-1,TGCGCCAGCAGCCTCCCTCCTAACTACGAGCAGTACTTC,CASSLPPNYEQYF
TRBJ2-5,17,.,.,TRBV20-1,TGCAGTGCTAATGGGTGGGAAACGGGGTGGATGGGGGAGACCCAGTACTTC,CSANGWETGWMGETQYF
TRBJ2-7,12,.,many,TRBV29-1,TGCAGCGCCTCCCCGGGGGCATACGAGCAGTACTTC,CSASPGAYEQYF
TRBJ2-7,15,.,many,TRBV5-1,TGCGCCAGCAGCTTGGCCCCAGGGGCACCTTACGAGCAGTACTTC,CASSLAPGAPYEQYF
TRBJ2-5,16,TRBD2,many,TRBV7-9,TGTGCCAGCAGTCAACTAGCGCCCCAGTACCAAGAGACCCAGTACTTC,CASSQLAPQYQETQYF